The source of this TCR beta chain is a study of blood T cell repertoires in COVID-19. Germline assignment: CDR1 SGHDT and CDR2 YYEEEE. The CDR3 is made up of 15 amino acids. With 4 bases removed from V and 2 bases from J, the gap between germline ends came to 14 bases. Method: immunoSEQ multiplex PCR; TCRdb's copy keeps in-frame clones and lacks some. The table records nearly 110,000 clones, around 83% of them present only once. This clone was seen once. The sequence came from a man in his 70s with acute or convalescent COVID-19. Input material: peripheral blood. This chain joins TRBV5-6 and TRBJ2-3; D is possibly TRBD2 (5 bases). The CDR3 protein is CASSRDRRPTDTQYF. The CDR3 DNA follows: TGTGCCAGCAGCCGGGATAGGCGGCCCACAGATACGCAGTATTTT.